The 22 T cell receptor beta chains given below trace back to one sample, sequenced in a study of CD8+ T cells in alopecia areata. Sequencing relied on a cDNA template that was reverse transcribed from extracted RNA. TCRdb's table, derived via immunoSEQ multiplex PCR, lists solely in-frame clones and lacks some. Of a few hundred thousand clones in the sample, approximately 38% were seen once. Specified treatment: oral pan-JAK inhibitor, 5-10 mg twice daily. Material: CD4+ T cells sorted from blood, obtained at roughly week 30, from a patient treated with tofacitinib. Source of these receptors: a human donor with alopecia areata.

This clone was observed a handful of times. This chain uses TRBV29-1 with TRBJ1-2, with D perhaps matching TRBD1 (5 bases). Deletions cut 5 bases from V and 4 bases from J, with 14 bases between. The germline V gene has CDR1 SQVTM and CDR2 ANQGSEA. The CDR3 is 13 residues long. The chain's CDR3 is CSVREGPSYGYTF. The CDR3 nucleotides read TGCAGCGTTAGAGAGGGGCCATCCTATGGCTACACCTTC. The full variable domain, completed using reference TRBV29-1 and TRBJ1-2, is SAVISQKPSRDICQRGTSLTIQCQVDSQVTMMFWYRQQPGQSLTLIATANQGSEATYESGFVIDKFPISRPNLTFSTLTVSNMSPEDSSIYLCSVREGPSYGYTFGSGTRLTVV.

The chain couples TRBV6-5 to TRBJ2-1, with D possibly TRBD2 on 5 matching bases. The CDR3 has 14 residues. Deletions cut 2 bases from V and 2 bases from J, with 7 bases between. Germline V gene lookup returns CDR1 MNHEY and CDR2 SVGAGI. CDR3 amino acids: CASSYRETYNEQFF. In DNA, the CDR3 is TGTGCCAGCAGTTACAGGGAGACCTACAATGAGCAGTTCTTC.

J is TRBJ2-5 and V is TRBV14, with a possible D match to TRBD1 (6 bases). The germline gives CDR1 SGHDN, CDR2 FVKESK. The CDR3 length is 15 residues. V was pared by 4 bases and J by 4 bases, with 16 bases between. The CDR3 DNA is TGTGCCAGCAGCCCTTTGAGGACAGATCGAGAGACCCAGTACTTC. Its protein is CASSPLRTDRETQYF. The complete variable domain, with remaining parts taken from reference TRBV14 and TRBJ2-5, reads EAGVTQFPSHSVIEKGQTVTLRCDPISGHDNLYWYRRVMGKEIKFLLHFVKESKQDESGMPNNRFLAERTGGTYSTLKVQPAELEDSGVYFCASSPLRTDRETQYFGPGTRLLVL.

The chain has TRBV19 and TRBJ1-5; D is perhaps TRBD1 (5 bases). Trimming removed 4 bases at V and 1 base at J, with 20 bases between. The CDR3 has 18 amino acids. Germline V gene data show CDR1 as LNHDA and CDR2 as SQIVND (reference sequence). Here the CDR3 reads CASSKPGRTSRSNQPQHF. CDR3 in DNA: TGTGCCAGTAGTAAACCGGGACGGACCTCCCGAAGCAATCAGCCCCAGCATTTT.

The gene calls are TRBV5-1 and TRBJ2-7, with TRBD2 identical over 10 bases. Germline trimming cut 4 bases from V and 3 bases from J; bases unmatched to any gene: 7. CDR1 is SGHRS, CDR2 YFSETQ, per germline. The CDR3 loop spans 15 amino acids. The CDR3 bases are TGCGCCAGCAGCGCCGGACTAGCGGCTTTCTACGAGCAGTACTTC. The encoded protein is CASSAGLAAFYEQYF.

There are a few counts of this clone. Other DNA variants within this sample encode the same CDR3. The genes are TRBV5-6 and TRBJ1-5; D not resolved. CDR3 length: 16 residues. Germline V gene sequence: CDR1 SGHDT, CDR2 YYEEEE. Trimming took 0 bases from V and 1 from J, leaving 11 bases between them. CDR3 sequence (DNA): TGTGCCAGCAGCTTGGCGGCGGGAAGGAGCAATCAGCCCCAGCATTTT. Protein product: CASSLAAGRSNQPQHF. The variable domain in full, with the rest retrieved from reference TRBV5-6 and TRBJ1-5, is DAGVTQSPTHLIKTRGQQVTLRCSPKSGHDTVSWYQQALGQGPQFIFQYYEEEERQRGNFPDRFSGHQFPNYSSELNVNALLLGDSALYLCASSLAAGRSNQPQHFGDGTRLSIL.

This clone appeared a single time. The chain recombines TRBV6-1 with TRBJ1-1; the D is unclear. The CDR3 sequence is 13 residues long. Germline V gene sequence: CDR1 MNHNS, CDR2 SASEGT. V lost 4 bases, J lost 5 bases, and 11 bases lay in between. The CDR3 sequence is CASSGTLRTEAFF. CDR3 nucleotide sequence: TGTGCCAGCAGTGGAACCTTGAGGACTGAAGCTTTCTTT.

The J gene is TRBJ1-1, the V gene TRBV30, with a possible D match to TRBD1 (5 bases). Between the trimmed V and J ends, which lost 8 bases and 1 base, there was a span of 11 bases. The CDR3 runs 12 residues. Germline lookup yields CDR1 GTSNPN and CDR2 SVGIG (reference sequence). The CDR3 is CARREWNTEAFF. The CDR3 nucleotides read TGTGCCCGCAGGGAGTGGAACACTGAAGCTTTCTTT.

J is TRBJ1-3 and V is TRBV27; D is unresolved. The V end was cut by 8 bases, the J end by 2 bases, with 7 bases between. There are 12 residues in the CDR3. The germline V gene encodes CDR1 MNHEY and CDR2 SMNVEV (reference sequence). CDR3 sequence reads: CASGDPGNTIYF. The CDR3 nucleotides read TGTGCCAGCGGCGATCCTGGAAACACCATATATTTT.

This chain connects TRBV6-5 to TRBJ1-2; 10 nucleotides match TRBD1. In germline, CDR1 is MNHEY, CDR2 SVGAGI. V dropped 6 bases and J dropped 2; count of bases not matched to a gene: 3. This CDR3 spans 14 amino acids. Here the CDR3 reads CASRSTGGNYGYTF. In nucleotides, the CDR3 is TGTGCCAGCAGGTCGACAGGGGGCAACTATGGCTACACCTTC.

This clone turned up a few times. The V gene is TRBV6-6, the J gene TRBJ1-6; a possible D gene is TRBD1 (5 bases). V shed 11 bases and J shed 0 bases, with 8 bases lying between them. The CDR3 covers 13 residues. Germline-derived CDR1 and CDR2 are MNHNY and SVGAGI (reference sequence). CDR3 nucleotide sequence: TGTGCCCACGGGGGCTCCTATAATTCACCCCTCCACTTT. Protein: CAHGGSYNSPLHF.

The chain has TRBV5-4 and TRBJ2-2; TRBD2 matches 8 bases. After removal of 0 bases from V and 4 bases from J, the junction contained 5 bases not matched to a gene. CDR1 is SGHNT, CDR2 YYREEE, per germline (reference sequence). The CDR3 has 16 residues. CDR3 sequence: CASSLGQRESTGELFF. The CDR3 DNA sequence: TGTGCCAGCAGCTTGGGCCAGCGGGAGAGCACCGGGGAGCTGTTTTTT.

The rearrangement links TRBV30 to TRBJ1-1; D unresolved. The CDR3 length is 13 residues. V was cut by 1 base and J by 1 base, with 7 bases left in between. Per the germline V gene, CDR1 is GTSNPN and CDR2 is SVGIG (reference sequence). CDR3 sequence reads: CAWSEQTNTEAFF. CDR3 DNA sequence: TGTGCCTGGAGTGAGCAGACGAACACTGAAGCTTTCTTT.

CDR3 sequence reads: CASGLDREPSYEQYF. DNA of the CDR3: TGTGCCAGCGGGCTCGACAGGGAACCCTCCTACGAGCAGTACTTC. The chain couples TRBV2 to TRBJ2-7, with 7 bases matching TRBD1. With 8 bases clipped from V and 0 bases from J, the junction kept 10 bases outside the gene matches. The germline V gene encodes CDR1 SNHLY and CDR2 FYNNEI. There are 15 residues in the CDR3. The full variable domain, completed using reference TRBV2 and TRBJ2-7, is EPEVTQTPSHQVTQMGQEVILRCVPISNHLYFYWYRQILGQKVEFLVSFYNNEISEKSEIFDDQFSVERPDGSNFTLKIRSTKLEDSAMYFCASGLDREPSYEQYFGPGTRLTVT.

The rearrangement links TRBV6-1 to TRBJ2-3, with D perhaps matching TRBD2 (6 bases). CDR3 size: 15 residues. CDR1 MNHNS and CDR2 SASEGT come from the germline V gene. With 5 bases removed from V and 6 bases from J, the gap between germline ends came to 18 bases. The CDR3 DNA sequence: TGTGCCAGCAGTCGAGGGACTCCCCGCGGGGATACGCAGTATTTT. Translated: CASSRGTPRGDTQYF.

The chain has TRBV7-8 and TRBJ2-2; TRBD1 matches 7 bases. CDR3 length equals 15 residues. Trimming cost V 1 base and J 6 bases; bases outside gene matches: 5. Germline CDR1 SGHVS, CDR2 FQNEAQ. Here the CDR3 reads CASSLVYRGSGELFF. For the CDR3, the DNA is TGTGCCAGCAGCTTAGTATACAGGGGCTCCGGGGAGCTGTTTTTT.

A few counts support this clone. The chain combines TRBV18 with TRBJ1-6, with no clear D. Germline V gives CDR1 KGHSH, CDR2 LQKENI. This CDR3 is 15 amino acids long. Trimming took 3 bases from V and 8 from J, leaving 14 bases between them. The CDR3 protein is CASSPIGVMDSPLHF. The DNA for the CDR3 is TGTGCCAGCTCACCGATCGGGGTGATGGATTCACCCCTCCACTTT.

V usage is TRBV27 and J usage is TRBJ2-1; 7 bases fit TRBD2. V lost 7 bases, J lost 8 bases, and 8 bases stayed unmatched. CDR3 size: 13 residues. Germline values: CDR1 MNHEY, CDR2 SMNVEV (reference sequence). In DNA form, the CDR3 reads TGTGCCAGCAAACGGACTAGTAGCTATGAGCAGTTCTTC. Amino acid sequence: CASKRTSSYEQFF.

The J gene is TRBJ2-3, the V gene TRBV7-2; possible D gene TRBD2, 6 bases. CDR1 and CDR2 from the germline V gene are SGHTA and FQGNSA. V lost 5 bases and J lost 13, with 25 bases in between. The CDR3 loop spans 15 amino acids. The CDR3 here is CASSLGPSGFQREYF. DNA for the CDR3: TGTGCCAGCAGCCTAGGGCCCTCGGGATTCCAGCGGGAGTATTTT. Together with reference TRBV7-2 and TRBJ2-3, the CDR3 gives the full variable domain: GAGVSQSPSNKVTEKGKDVELRCDPISGHTALYWYRQSLGQGLEFLIYFQGNSAPDKSGLPSDRFSAERTGGSVSTLTIQRTQQEDSAVYLCASSLGPSGFQREYFGPGTRLTVL.

The chain combines TRBV30 with TRBJ2-3; D uncertain. The length of the CDR3 is 10 residues. The germline V gene has CDR1 GTSNPN and CDR2 SVGIG (reference sequence). Deletions cut 7 bases from V and 2 bases from J, with 4 bases between. The CDR3 sequence is CASYTDTQYF. The CDR3 DNA reads as TGTGCCTCGTACACAGATACGCAGTATTTT.

V is TRBV21-1 and J is TRBJ2-7; the DNA was not compared with TRBD1, the D call given in the table. TRBV21-1 counts as a pseudogene. This CDR3 is 15 amino acids long. CDR3 residues: CASSRIGQAAYEQYF. The CDR3 nucleotides are TGTGCCAGCAGCAGAATAGGACAGGCGGCTTACGAGCAGTACTTC.

This clone was seen a single time. The chain couples TRBV4-1 to TRBJ1-2; D is possibly TRBD1 (6 bases). Germline CDR1 and CDR2: MGHRA and YSYEKL. The CDR3 totals 15 residues. The ends were cut back, 1 base at V and 8 bases at J, with 17 bases in the middle. This CDR3 reads CASSQVRQAVGGYTF. The CDR3 DNA is TGCGCCAGCAGCCAAGTTCGACAGGCTGTGGGGGGCTACACCTTC.